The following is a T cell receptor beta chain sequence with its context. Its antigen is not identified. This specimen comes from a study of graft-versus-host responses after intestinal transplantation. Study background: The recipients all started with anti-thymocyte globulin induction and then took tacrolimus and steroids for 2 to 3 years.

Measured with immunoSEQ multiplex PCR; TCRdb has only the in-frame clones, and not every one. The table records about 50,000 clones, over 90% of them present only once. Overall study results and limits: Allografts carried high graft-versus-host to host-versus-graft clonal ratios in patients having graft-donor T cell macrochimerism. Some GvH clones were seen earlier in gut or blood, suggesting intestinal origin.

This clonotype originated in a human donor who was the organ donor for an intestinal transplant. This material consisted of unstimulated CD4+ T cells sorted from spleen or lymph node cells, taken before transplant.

The CDR3 DNA sequence: TGTGCCAGCAGCTTAGAGAGGGCCGGGGAGCTGTTTTTT. Amino acids: CASSLERAGELFF. The chain uses TRBV7-3 and TRBJ2-2, with TRBD2 as a possible D gene (5 bases). The ends were cut back, 2 bases at V and 6 bases at J, with 7 bases in the middle. CDR3 length equals 13 residues. CDR1 is SGHTA, CDR2 FQGTGA, per germline.